The count of the clone carrying this T cell receptor beta chain is one. This CDR3 has 15 residues. With 2 bases removed from V and 7 bases from J, the gap between germline ends came to 16 bases. The germline gives CDR1 SGDLS, CDR2 YYNGEE. This entry comes from a study of blood T cell repertoires in COVID-19. Across the study: The United States, Italy and Spain supplied acute and convalescent COVID-19 samples.

The repertoire was sequenced with immunoSEQ multiplex PCR; TCRdb's copy has only in-frame clones and lacks some. This repertoire shows 120,000 to 150,000 clones, about 85% found once; its top ten account for about 2.5%. Material for sequencing was peripheral blood. The chain carries TRBV9 and TRBJ2-1; perhaps TRBD1 as D (6 bases). This TCR was sampled from a human donor with acute or convalescent COVID-19. The donor label of this sample is uncertain. The CDR3 region has the DNA TGTGCCAGCAGCGTGACTACTACTACAGGGAATGAGCAGTTCTTC. Amino acids: CASSVTTTTGNEQFF. Full variable domain (remainder filled in from reference TRBV9 and TRBJ2-1): DSGVTQTPKHLITATGQRVTLRCSPRSGDLSVYWYQQSLDQGLQFLIQYYNGEERAKGNILERFSAQQFPDLHSELNLSSLELGDSALYFCASSVTTTTGNEQFFGPGTRLTVL.